The clone carrying this TCR beta chain was seen once. Distinct nucleotide sequences in the sample also encode this CDR3. The data stem from a study of shared clonotypes between healthy human individuals. Germline loops: CDR1 MNHEY, CDR2 SMNVEV (reference sequence). The J segment lost 5 bases and the V segment lost 5 bases, leaving 5 bases of the junction unmatched. The CDR3 runs to 15 residues. Naive CD8 cells, CD45RO-negative and positively selected for CCR7, excluded terminally differentiated effector memory CD45RA+ cells. TCRdb keeps only in-frame clones here, not all; method: immunoSEQ multiplex PCR. The sample records about 2 million clones, roughly 95% being singletons.

This TCR was sampled from a man between 18 and 29 years old in good health. The rearrangement joins TRBV27 to TRBJ2-1; 11 bases match TRBD2. The sequenced sample consisted of naive CD8+ T cells sorted from blood. The DNA of the CDR3 is TGTGCCAGCAGTCCCGGGACTAGCGGACACAATGAGCAGTTCTTC. Translated: CASSPGTSGHNEQFF.